This T cell receptor beta chain was found in a study of blood T cells in healthy people across ages. Study conclusions and caveats: Per million T cells, TCR beta diversity dropped about linearly as age rose.

The sample holds many counts of this clonotype. Its antigen is unidentified. Together with a sample-barcoded 5' primer, a J-beta primer mix was included in a second PCR lasting about 7 to 11 cycles. TCRdb called the 5' RACE reads again in MiXCR, with one record for every CDR3 protein. The data show 650,000 to 1,000,000 distinct CDR3 sequences, about half seen once. V lost 3 bases and J lost 4, with 12 bases in between. This CDR3 has 14 residues. In germline, CDR1 is MNHEY, CDR2 SMNVEV (reference sequence). The TCR comes from a man of 80 years or more in good health. The sample was blood. The chain is built from TRBV27 and TRBJ2-5; D is unclear. Here the CDR3 reads CASSFRAYGETQYF. The CDR3 DNA sequence: TGTGCCAGCAGTTTCCGCGCCTACGGAGAGACCCAGTACTTC.